The clone carrying this T cell receptor beta chain has ten or more counts. Its target is not known. Production of TCR cDNA was by 5'RACE template switching, which also added a universal primer site and UMIs. TCRdb processed the 5' RACE reads anew with MiXCR; each CDR3 protein has one entry. The data show 350,000 to 450,000 distinct CDR3 sequences, around 6.4% seen once. This sample stems from a study of T cells after yellow fever vaccination. Findings and limits, study-wide: The bulk population could contribute abundant contaminating clonotypes to FACS-sorted repertoires. The study re-detected most primary-vaccination clones after the booster (under 97% CD4, roughly 88% CD8).

Germline loops: CDR1 SGHTA, CDR2 FQGTGA. The CDR3 covers 15 residues. V lost 4 bases to trimming and J lost 2 bases, with 13 bases between them. The chain employs TRBV7-3 and TRBJ2-3, with D maybe TRBD2 (6 bases). Sequenced here: PBMCs, sampled 5 days after the yellow fever booster vaccination. The source is a man aged 25 to 45 who received the YFV17D yellow fever vaccine. In DNA, the CDR3 is TGTGCCAGCAGCTCCAAGGGACTTTCCACAGATACGCAGTATTTT. Protein sequence: CASSSKGLSTDTQYF.